Sequencing of this T cell receptor beta chain was carried out in a study of blood T cell repertoires in COVID-19. Study-wide background: The United States, Italy and Spain were the sources of the acute and convalescent COVID-19 samples. Sources were T cells, B-cell-depleted T cells, or PBMCs; the material itself was cDNA or gDNA.

Original methodology: Amplification of reference gene primers was used by the study to estimate nucleated cell counts. This table comes from immunoSEQ multiplex PCR, and its TCRdb copy is limited to in-frame clones, with some not included. That table gives V, J and clone size, and the DNA gave D and trimming. The data contain roughly 100,000 clones, around 90% of them singletons. The length of the CDR3 is 14 residues. CDR1 is SGHVS and CDR2 is FQNEAQ in the germline V gene. Trimming pared 2 bases from V and 3 bases from J, leaving 9 bases between. The genes are TRBV7-8 and TRBJ2-3; D unresolved. Sequenced material: peripheral blood. The TCR was taken from a man over 45 with acute or convalescent COVID-19. The CDR3 sequence is CASSLFEATDTQYF. DNA of the CDR3: TGTGCCAGCAGCTTATTCGAGGCGACAGATACGCAGTATTTT.